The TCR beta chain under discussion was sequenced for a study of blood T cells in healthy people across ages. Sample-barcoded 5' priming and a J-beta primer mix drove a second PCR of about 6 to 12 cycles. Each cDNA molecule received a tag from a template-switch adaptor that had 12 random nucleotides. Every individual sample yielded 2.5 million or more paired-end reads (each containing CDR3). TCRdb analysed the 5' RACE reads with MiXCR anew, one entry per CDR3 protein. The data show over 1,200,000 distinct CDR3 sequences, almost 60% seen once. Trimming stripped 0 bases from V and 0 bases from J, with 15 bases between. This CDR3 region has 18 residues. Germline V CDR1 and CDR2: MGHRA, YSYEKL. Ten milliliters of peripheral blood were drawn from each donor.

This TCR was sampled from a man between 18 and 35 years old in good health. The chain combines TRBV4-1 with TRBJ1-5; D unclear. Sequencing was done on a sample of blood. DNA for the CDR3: TGCGCCAGCAGCCAAGATTCCGGGTTTGGCGTTAGCAATCAGCCCCAGCATTTT. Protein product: CASSQDSGFGVSNQPQHF.